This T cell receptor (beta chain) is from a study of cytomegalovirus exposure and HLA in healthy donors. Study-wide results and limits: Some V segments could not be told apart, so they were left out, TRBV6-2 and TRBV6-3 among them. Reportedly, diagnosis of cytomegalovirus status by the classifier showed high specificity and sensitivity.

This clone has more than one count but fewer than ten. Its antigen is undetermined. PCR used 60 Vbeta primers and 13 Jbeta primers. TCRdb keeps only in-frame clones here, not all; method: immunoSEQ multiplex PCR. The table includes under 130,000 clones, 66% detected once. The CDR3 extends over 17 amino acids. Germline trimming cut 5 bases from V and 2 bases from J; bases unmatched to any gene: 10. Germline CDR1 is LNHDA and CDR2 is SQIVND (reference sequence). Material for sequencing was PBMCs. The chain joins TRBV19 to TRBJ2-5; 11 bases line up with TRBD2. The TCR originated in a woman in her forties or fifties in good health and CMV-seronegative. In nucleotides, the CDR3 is TGTGCCAGTAGTCTACGGACTAGCGGGCTTACTCAAGAGACCCAGTACTTC. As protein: CASSLRTSGLTQETQYF.